This TCR beta chain derives from a study of cytomegalovirus exposure and HLA in healthy donors. Study findings and constraints: Through in vitro validation, three CMV-associated chains were shown to be specific for CMV antigens. Researchers catalogued around 150 TCR beta chains as cytomegalovirus-associated. Reported results showed that the classifier diagnosed cytomegalovirus status with high specificity and sensitivity. Whilst most TCR sequences proved rare, a subset of public TCRs occurred across many donors.

Repertoires were generated with immunoSEQ multiplex PCR, while TCRdb's copy carries only in-frame clones and drops some. Here the sample spans approximately 300,000 clones, around 90% being singletons. Of note for this clone: Its antigen is not known.

Sequenced input: PBMCs. The receptor comes from a woman aged 25 to 39 in good health and CMV-seropositive.

The CDR3 coding sequence is TGTGCCAGCAGGACCGAGACAGTCCCCTACGAGCAGTACTTC. Its protein is CASRTETVPYEQYF. This chain links TRBV6-5 with TRBJ2-7, with a possible D match to TRBD1 (5 bases). V gave up 6 bases and J gave up 2 bases, with 14 bases separating them. The germline gives CDR1 MNHEY, CDR2 SVGAGI. This CDR3 spans 14 amino acids.